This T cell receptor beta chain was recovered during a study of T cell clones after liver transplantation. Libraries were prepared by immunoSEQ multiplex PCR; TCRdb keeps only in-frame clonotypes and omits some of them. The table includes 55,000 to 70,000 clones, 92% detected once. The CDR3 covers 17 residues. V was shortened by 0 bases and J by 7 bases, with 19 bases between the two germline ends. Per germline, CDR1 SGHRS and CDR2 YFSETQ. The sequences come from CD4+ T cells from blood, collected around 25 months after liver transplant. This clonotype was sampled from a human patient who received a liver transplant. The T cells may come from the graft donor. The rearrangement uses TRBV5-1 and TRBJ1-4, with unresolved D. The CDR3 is CASSLGGGQPGGEKLFF. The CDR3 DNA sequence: TGCGCCAGCAGCTTGGGTGGAGGGCAGCCAGGAGGTGAAAAACTGTTTTTT.